This T cell receptor beta chain was sequenced in a study of T cell responses to AZD1222 COVID-19 vaccine. Across the study: Second-dose timings of about 4 or about 12 weeks were pooled. Overall study findings and caveats: Across the whole spike, CD4 TCRs peaked at regions 160-218 and 743-854. Unmutated variant regions reportedly attract nearly half of all spike-specific TCRs. Mostly white British, mostly female donors; authors suggested clonal diversity may be underestimated.

The V and J ends lost 3 bases and 0 bases respectively, with 7 bases between them. The CDR3 is 15 amino acids. Per the germline V gene, CDR1 is SGDLS and CDR2 is YYNGEE. Some clones are missing from TCRdb's copy, which holds only in-frame ones; the method was immunoSEQ multiplex PCR. Of roughly 120,000 clones in the sample, over 75% were seen once. On this clone: Antigen specificity is unknown.

The sequence came from an adult in good health. V usage is TRBV9 and J usage is TRBJ1-6, with TRBD1 as a possible D gene (5 bases). Here the sequenced sample was peripheral blood, taken on day 0 of AZD1222 vaccination. The CDR3: CASSAQGSYNSPLHF. In nucleotides, the CDR3 is TGTGCCAGCAGCGCGCAGGGCTCCTATAATTCACCCCTCCACTTT. Full variable domain (outside the CDR3, taken from reference TRBV9 and TRBJ1-6): DSGVTQTPKHLITATGQRVTLRCSPRSGDLSVYWYQQSLDQGLQFLIQYYNGEERAKGNILERFSAQQFPDLHSELNLSSLELGDSALYFCASSAQGSYNSPLHFGNGTRLTVT.